This T cell receptor beta chain appears in the sequencing data of a study of human T cells and chemical hapten exposure (dated by TCRdb to about 2021). General notes on the study: The libraries were sequenced as a pool, and the TCR yield per sample differed mostly because of small variations in library volumes within the pool. From each blood RNA sample, both TCR alpha and TCR beta chains were sequenced. This study followed changes in the peripheral blood TCR repertoire in vivo during primary and secondary sensitization of alopecia patients to the hapten diphenylcyclopropenone (DPC). General conclusions and limits of the study: DPC sensitization did not change the number of TCRs with a frequency above 1 in 1000, and there was no evidence of changes in global repertoire structure. After repeated subsampling, changes were observed in the strength of the expansion versus patch-test correlation and in the threshold at which the correlation became significant.

Library creation used RACE. Instrument used: NextSeq 500. During library preparation, unique molecular identifiers were attached to individual cDNA molecules so that TCRs could be counted in a quantitative, reproducible way. Per the authors' processing: The median number of TCRs per sample was roughly 100,000, ranging from roughly 20,000 to 690,600. The Decombinator software suite was used to annotate the V, J and CDR3 of the TCR reads. For the PS versus PT1 abundance plots, all samples were subsampled to the same number of TCRs (28,000). TCRs were defined as expanded if absent before sensitization and observed at least eight times at the 2-week time point. Using fastp at Q25 and MiXCR, TCRdb reprocessed the public reads and kept productive beta chains. Each CDR3 protein gets just one entry, which takes the most common genes and DNA from the rows behind it. The V and J calls come from TCRdb's annotation, not from the publication. Present in this sample are some 77,000 distinct CDR3 sequences, about 8.6% of which were seen just once. Together, the top ten hold 1.5% to 2% of the sample.

Sample time point, as interpreted from the label and publication: healthy volunteer bleed at 6 weeks. Total RNA was extracted from unfractionated whole blood collected in Tempus Blood RNA tubes. As TCR sequencing controls, several healthy volunteers were used, with blood taken at day 0, 2 weeks and 6 weeks. The sample holds a few counts of this clonotype. The antigen it binds to is not known. It has no much larger one-base neighbor in the sample; base qualities were not kept. V was cut back by 1 base and J by 3 bases, leaving a gap of 13 bases between them. The CDR3 covers 16 residues, taking in both the cysteine and the phenylalanine. The kept DNA is CDR3 alone, 48 bases in frame from the first base. From a lookup of the germline V gene, CDR1 and CDR2 are SGHDT and YYEEEE.

The sequenced sample consisted of whole blood. The receptor was isolated from a female donor in good health. Some clones in this sample may be carry-over from other donors' samples. The V gene is TRBV5-6 and the J gene is TRBJ1-4, and the D gene may be TRBD1, 5 bases matching. The nucleotides are TGTGCCAGCAGCTTGAAACGGGGCGTAGCTAATGAAAAACTGTTTTTT. Its protein reads: CASSLKRGVANEKLFF.